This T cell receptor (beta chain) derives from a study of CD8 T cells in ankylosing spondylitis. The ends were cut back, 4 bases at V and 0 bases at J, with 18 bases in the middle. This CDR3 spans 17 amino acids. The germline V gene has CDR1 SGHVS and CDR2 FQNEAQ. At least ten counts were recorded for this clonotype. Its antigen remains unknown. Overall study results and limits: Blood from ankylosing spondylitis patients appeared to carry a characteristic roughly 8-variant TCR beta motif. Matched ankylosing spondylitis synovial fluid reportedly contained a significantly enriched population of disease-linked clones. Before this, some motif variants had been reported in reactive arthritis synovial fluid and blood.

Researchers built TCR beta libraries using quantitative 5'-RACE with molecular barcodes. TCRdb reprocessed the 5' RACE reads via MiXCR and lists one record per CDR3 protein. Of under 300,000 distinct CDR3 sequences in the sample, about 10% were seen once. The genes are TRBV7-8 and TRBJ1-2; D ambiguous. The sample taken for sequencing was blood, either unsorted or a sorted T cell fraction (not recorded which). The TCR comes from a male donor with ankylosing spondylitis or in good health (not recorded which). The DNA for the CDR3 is TGTGCCAGCAGCTACCGCCCCTTAGGACTCACTAACTATGGCTACACCTTC. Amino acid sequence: CASSYRPLGLTNYGYTF. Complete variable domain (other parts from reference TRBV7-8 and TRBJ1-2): GAGVSQSPRYKVAKRGQDVALRCDPISGHVSLFWYQQALGQGPEFLTYFQNEAQLDKSGLPSDRFFAERPEGSVSTLKIQRTQQEDSAVYLCASSYRPLGLTNYGYTFGSGTRLTVV.